Detailed here is one T cell receptor beta chain. What it recognizes is unknown. The V gene's germline CDR1 is GTSNPN and CDR2 SVGIG (reference sequence). This CDR3 contains 14 residues. Trimming took 4 bases from V and 2 from J; bases not matched to a gene: 3. The data stem from a study of graft-versus-host responses after intestinal transplantation. Turning to the study itself: Multivisceral, liver-intestinal, or isolated intestinal transplants were performed in recipients. The study's findings and limits: Patients with graft-donor T cell macrochimerism had high graft-versus-host to host-versus-graft clonal ratios in allografts. Recipient-marrow GvH clones were detected, some having first appeared in ileum or blood.

Assay used: immunoSEQ multiplex PCR; TCRdb lists only in-frame clones, some missing. The sample consists of some 100,000 clones, over 85% of them appearing once. Sequencing was performed on unstimulated CD8+ T cells sorted from spleen or lymph node cells, taken before transplant. The chain couples TRBV30 to TRBJ1-5, with 9 nucleotides matching TRBD1. The sequence was collected from a human donor who was the organ donor for an intestinal transplant. The CDR3 nucleotides read TGTGCCTGGAAGGACAGGGGTGGCAATCAGCCCCAGCATTTT. As protein: CAWKDRGGNQPQHF.